Listed here are 23 T cell receptor beta chains from one sample, sequenced in a study of T cells in Graves' hyperthyroidism and ophthalmopathy. What was amplified from RNA transcripts were TCR beta CDR3 regions. The HTBI primer set was used in a first-round RT-PCR of the TCR CDR3. A single record per CDR3 protein comes from TCRdb applying MiXCR to the multiplex PCR reads. The sample gives 250,000 to 350,000 distinct CDR3 sequences, around 20% of which show up once; around 65% is in the top ten. The sequencing sample was made of blood. Receptors were obtained from a man under 40 with Graves' ophthalmopathy.

This chain uses TRBV5-1 with TRBJ1-4; unclear D gene. Germline V gene data show CDR1 as SGHRS and CDR2 as YFSETQ. V lost 0 bases, J lost 6 bases, and 9 bases lay in between. There are 14 residues in the CDR3. The CDR3 coding sequence is TGCGCCAGCAGCTTGGAATCCGCCCATGAAAAACTGTTTTTT. Its translation is CASSLESAHEKLFF.

The chain combines TRBV28 with TRBJ1-6; possible D gene TRBD1, 5 bases. In germline, CDR1 is MDHEN, CDR2 SYDVKM. V gave up 5 bases and J gave up 0 bases, with 11 bases separating them. The CDR3 length is 16 residues. CDR3 amino acids: CASSERQSSYNSPLHF. The CDR3 DNA sequence: TGTGCCAGCAGTGAGCGACAGAGCTCCTATAATTCACCCCTCCACTTT. The full variable domain, rest sourced from reference TRBV28 and TRBJ1-6, is DVKVTQSSRYLVKRTGEKVFLECVQDMDHENMFWYRQDPGLGLRLIYFSYDVKMKEKGDIPEGYSVSREKKERFSLILESASTNQTSMYLCASSERQSSYNSPLHFGNGTRLTVT.

This clonotype was seen at least ten times. The chain carries TRBV2 and TRBJ2-7; 8 bases agree with TRBD2. The V gene's germline CDR1 is SNHLY and CDR2 FYNNEI. V lost 8 bases, J lost 4 bases, and 7 bases stayed unmatched. The CDR3 has 13 amino acids. Here the CDR3 DNA reads TGTGCCAGCCAGGCCAGCGGGAGTTACGAGCAGTACTTC. Amino acids: CASQASGSYEQYF.

CDR3 protein: CASMGQGESKGEQYF. The CDR3 DNA sequence: TGTGCCAGCATGGGCCAGGGTGAATCTAAAGGCGAGCAGTACTTC. The chain has TRBV6-1 and TRBJ2-7; D is possibly TRBD1 (5 bases). The germline V gene encodes CDR1 MNHNS and CDR2 SASEGT. The CDR3 consists of 15 residues. V lost 7 bases and J 6 bases, leaving 22 bases between the germline ends.

The genes are TRBV18 and TRBJ2-1; TRBD2 aligns across 10 bases. J was trimmed by 3 bases and V by 4 bases; bases with no gene match: 3. CDR1 and CDR2 (germline): KGHSH, LQKENI. There are 15 residues in the CDR3. CDR3 coding DNA: TGTGCCAGCTCACAGCGGGAGGGCAGCTACAATGAGCAGTTCTTC. It yields the protein CASSQREGSYNEQFF.

The gene calls are TRBV6-2 or TRBV6-3 and TRBJ1-2; tentatively, D is TRBD1 (6 bases). CDR1 MNHEY and CDR2 SVGEGT come from the germline V gene. CDR3 size: 13 residues. Trimming pared 7 bases from V and 8 bases from J, leaving 17 bases between. DNA of the CDR3: TGTGCCAGCAATCCGAGGGGGGGGCTCGGCTACACCTTC. It yields the protein CASNPRGGLGYTF.

In its sample, this clonotype was seen many times. The chain links TRBV18 to TRBJ2-1; D possibly corresponds to TRBD1 (6 bases). There are 15 residues in the CDR3. V was pared by 2 bases and J by 3 bases, with 11 bases between. Per germline, CDR1 KGHSH and CDR2 LQKENI. The CDR3 bases are TGTGCCAGCTCACCAACCAGGGACAACTACAATGAGCAGTTCTTC. As protein: CASSPTRDNYNEQFF.

Many counts were recorded for this clonotype. This chain connects TRBV12-3 or TRBV12-4 to TRBJ2-1; TRBD2 agrees at 12 bases. Unmatched junction bases numbered 7, after V lost 4 bases and J lost 0 bases. The CDR3 spans 18 residues. CDR3 DNA: TGTGCCAGCAGTTCGGGACTAGCGGGTCCAAGCTCCTACAATGAGCAGTTCTTC. Protein sequence: CASSSGLAGPSSYNEQFF.

The chain is built from TRBV30 and TRBJ2-2, with 8 positions matching TRBD1. Trimming removed 2 bases from V and 6 bases from J; junction bases left unmatched: 2. The CDR3 contains 13 residues. Germline CDR1 is GTSNPN and CDR2 is SVGIG (reference sequence). The CDR3 DNA sequence: TGTGCCTGGAGTCCACAGGGGGCCGGGGAGCTGTTTTTT. This gives the protein CAWSPQGAGELFF.

The table lists this clonotype with a few counts. Given a much more abundant clone one base away, this may be a read error. The rearrangement joins TRBV11-2 to TRBJ2-1; tentative D call: TRBD2 (5 bases). With 6 bases removed from V and 10 bases from J, the gap between germline ends came to 16 bases. Per germline, CDR1 SGHAT and CDR2 FQNNGV. There are 13 residues in the CDR3. CDR3 sequence (DNA): TGTGCCAGCAGAGAACTAGGTCCACACGAGCAGTTCTTC. Its protein product is CASRELGPHEQFF.

The chain couples TRBV28 to TRBJ2-3; D is undetermined. Germline V CDR1 and CDR2: MDHEN, SYDVKM. There are 12 residues in the CDR3. V was shortened by 6 bases and J by 2 bases, with 6 bases between the two germline ends. The CDR3: CASSDLTDTQYF. The CDR3 nucleotides are TGTGCCAGCAGCGATCTCACAGATACGCAGTATTTT.

This clonotype was counted only a few times. The chain carries TRBV12-3 or TRBV12-4 and TRBJ1-2, with 7 bases that match TRBD1. The CDR3 sequence is 14 residues long. With 3 bases clipped from V and 4 bases from J, the junction kept 5 bases outside the gene matches. The CDR3, as DNA: TGTGCCAGCAGTTTCCGAGACAGGGTCTATGGCTACACCTTC. Its protein product is CASSFRDRVYGYTF.

This clonotype has ten or more counts. The chain joins TRBV7-9 to TRBJ2-7; D gene unclear. The CDR3 length is 16 residues. V dropped 6 bases and J dropped 6 bases, with 24 bases sitting between them. Germline lookup yields CDR1 SEHNR and CDR2 FQNEAQ (reference sequence). The CDR3 loop reads CASSRLGYSADGEQYF. The DNA for the CDR3 is TGTGCCAGCAGTCGGCTCGGGTACAGTGCAGACGGCGAGCAGTACTTC. The full variable domain, its missing parts supplied by reference TRBV7-9 and TRBJ2-7, is DTGVSQNPRHKITKRGQNVTFRCDPISEHNRLYWYRQTLGQGPEFLTYFQNEAQLEKSRLLSDRFSAERPKGSFSTLEIQRTEQGDSAMYLCASSRLGYSADGEQYFGPGTRLTVT.

This clonotype occurred many times. The CDR3 coding sequence is TGTGCCAGCTCGTCTGGGCTCCACTCTGGGGCCAACGTCCTGACTTTC. This gives the protein CASSSGLHSGANVLTF. V gene TRBV11-3 combines with J gene TRBJ2-6; D is undetermined. The CDR3 totals 16 residues. V was cut by 8 bases and J by 0 bases, with 14 bases left in between. The germline V gene has CDR1 SGHNT and CDR2 YENEEA.

V gene TRBV24-1 combines with J gene TRBJ2-7; D gene uncertain. Germline assignment: CDR1 KGHDR and CDR2 SFDVKD. The CDR3 is 12 residues long. Between the trimmed V and J ends, which lost 1 base and 3 bases, there was a span of 3 bases. The CDR3 here is CATSDFGYEQYF. The CDR3 DNA reads TGTGCCACCAGTGATTTCGGCTACGAGCAGTACTTC.

This clonotype was seen only a few times. This rearrangement joins TRBV11-3 to TRBJ2-1; the match to TRBD2 covers 14 bases. The CDR3 sequence is 16 residues long. After removal of 1 base from V and 6 bases from J, the junction contained 2 bases not matched to a gene. Germline V gene lookup returns CDR1 SGHNT and CDR2 YENEEA. DNA for the CDR3: TGTGCCAGCAGCTTAGGCGGGACTAGCGGGGGCAATGAGCAGTTCTTC. Protein sequence: CASSLGGTSGGNEQFF.

This clonotype occurred many times. The chain carries TRBV5-6 and TRBJ1-1; TRBD1 might be the D (6 bases). The germline CDR1 and CDR2 sequences are SGHDT and YYEEEE. This CDR3 comprises 15 residues. The V end was cut by 3 bases, the J end by 7 bases, with 19 bases between. This CDR3 reads CASSWGTYRASEAFF. The CDR3 DNA reads as TGTGCCAGCAGCTGGGGGACCTACAGGGCGAGTGAAGCTTTCTTT.

Only a few counts were recorded for this clonotype. The chain recombines TRBV11-1 with TRBJ2-3, with TRBD1 matching 12 bases. The CDR3 covers 16 residues. Per germline, CDR1 SGHAT and CDR2 FQDESV (reference sequence). J lost 6 bases, V lost 5 bases, and 9 bases had no gene match. CDR3 nucleotides: TGTGCCAGCAGCCAAAAACCGGGACAGGGGGCGGATACGCAGTATTTT. Its protein product is CASSQKPGQGADTQYF.

This clonotype was counted many times. The J gene is TRBJ2-1, the V gene TRBV28; 7 bases fit TRBD1. This CDR3 comprises 14 residues. CDR1 and CDR2 from the germline V gene are MDHEN and SYDVKM. Trimming cost V 7 bases and J 4 bases; bases outside gene matches: 7. CDR3 sequence: CASTPRGRYNEQFF. CDR3 nucleotide sequence: TGTGCCAGCACCCCCAGGGGGAGATACAATGAGCAGTTCTTC.

Regarding this clonotype: An end of the junction differs from the germline gene, which may be a read error. V is TRBV28 and J is TRBJ2-2, with 7 bases aligning to TRBD2. The CDR3 is 14 amino acids. Germline V gene sequence: CDR1 MDHEN, CDR2 SYDVKM. The CDR3 loop is CASSLAGDTGELVF. CDR3 in DNA: TGTGCCAGCAGTTTAGCGGGAGATACCGGGGAGCTGGTTTTT.

The table lists this clonotype with many counts. V is TRBV5-1 and J is TRBJ2-1; no reliable D call. The CDR3 sequence is 13 residues long. Germline loops: CDR1 SGHRS, CDR2 YFSETQ. The V end was cut by 2 bases, the J end by 3 bases, with 6 bases between. The CDR3 here is CASSLNNYNEQFF. CDR3 DNA sequence: TGCGCCAGCAGCTTAAACAACTACAATGAGCAGTTCTTC.

This clonotype was counted between two and nine times. DNA for the CDR3: TGTGCCAGCAGTGACTTCAGGACCAGGGGTGGCTACACCTTC. Residues: CASSDFRTRGGYTF. This chain uses TRBV2 with TRBJ1-2; D is possibly TRBD1 (6 bases). This CDR3 has 14 residues. Trimming shortened V by 3 bases and J by 7 bases, and 15 bases separated the two germline ends. The germline gives CDR1 SNHLY, CDR2 FYNNEI.

Many counts were recorded for this clonotype. The chain uses TRBV11-3 and TRBJ2-5; D may be TRBD1 (5 bases). Per the germline V gene, CDR1 is SGHNT and CDR2 is YENEEA. CDR3 length: 13 amino acids. V was trimmed by 5 bases and J by 5 bases, leaving 12 bases between them. CDR3 DNA: TGTGCCAGCAGCCAAGGGGATTGGGAGACCCAGTACTTC. Translating gives CASSQGDWETQYF.